This T cell receptor beta chain was recorded in a study of spatial heterogeneity in lung cancer. Study at large: Sequence detection consistently recorded a greater number of beta-chain than alpha-chain sequences. Study conclusions and caveats: Ubiquitous expanded tumor TCRs appeared in blood more at resection than follow-up.

CDR3 length: 13 amino acids. Trimming cost V 5 bases and J 6 bases, with 16 bases left between them. Germline CDR1 reads DFQATT; CDR2 reads SNEGSKA (reference sequence). Time point described: sample taken at primary tumor resection. No cells were sorted before sequencing. The whole RNA sequenced was extracted from tumor, nontumor lung or frozen PBMC. Donors were under 90 untreated early-stage non-small cell lung cancer patients. This clonotype turned up a few times. The antigen is unknown. A distinct unique molecular identifier was carried by each TCR cDNA molecule. TCRdb redid the calling of the 5' RACE reads with MiXCR, one entry per CDR3 protein. The repertoire consists of under 75,000 distinct CDR3 sequences, with about 14% occurring once and the leading ten covering 6.5% to 7.5%.

Sample: PBMCs, taken at surgery. This sequence originates from a male donor with early-stage non-small cell lung cancer. The chain has TRBV20-1 and TRBJ1-1; no reliable D call. Written as DNA, the CDR3 is TGCAGTGCTGGCCGGCCGGGCGAGGCTGAAGCTTTCTTT. Its translation is CSAGRPGEAEAFF.